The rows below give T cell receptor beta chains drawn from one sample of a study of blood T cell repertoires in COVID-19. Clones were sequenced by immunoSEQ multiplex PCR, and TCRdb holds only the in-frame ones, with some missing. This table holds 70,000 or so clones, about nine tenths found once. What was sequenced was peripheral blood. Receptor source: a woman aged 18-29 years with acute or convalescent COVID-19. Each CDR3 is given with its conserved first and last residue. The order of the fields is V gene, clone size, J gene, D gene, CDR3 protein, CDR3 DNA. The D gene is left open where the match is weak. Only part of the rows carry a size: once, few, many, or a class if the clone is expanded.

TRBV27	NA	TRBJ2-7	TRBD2	CASSFASGRGTYEQYF	TGTGCCAGCAGTTTTGCTAGCGGGAGAGGAACCTACGAGCAGTACTTC
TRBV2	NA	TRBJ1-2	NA	CASSEAGQYGYTF	TGTGCCAGCAGTGAGGCAGGGCAGTATGGCTACACCTTC
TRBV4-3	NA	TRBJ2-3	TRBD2	CASSQEGLAGVGRTDTQYF	TGCGCCAGCAGCCAAGAAGGACTAGCGGGAGTCGGACGGACAGATACGCAGTATTTT
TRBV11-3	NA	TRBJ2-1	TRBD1	CASSPGTASYNEQFF	TGTGCCAGCAGCCCCGGGACAGCCTCCTACAATGAGCAGTTCTTC
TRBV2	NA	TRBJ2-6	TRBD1	CASSKGQKYSGANVLTF	TGTGCCAGCAGTAAGGGACAGAAATACTCTGGGGCCAACGTCCTGACTTTC
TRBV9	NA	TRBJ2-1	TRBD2	CASSVATSGRNSYNEQFF	TGTGCCAGCAGCGTAGCGACTAGCGGGCGCAACTCCTACAATGAGCAGTTCTTC
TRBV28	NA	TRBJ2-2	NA	CASLDRNTGELFF	TGTGCCAGCCTGGACAGAAACACCGGGGAGCTGTTTTTT
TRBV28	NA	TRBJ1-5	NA	CASKPPTGWGQPQHF	TGTGCCAGCAAACCTCCCACAGGTTGGGGCCAGCCCCAGCATTTT
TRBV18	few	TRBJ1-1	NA	CASSQGGELNTEAFF	TGTGCCAGCTCACAGGGCGGGGAATTGAACACTGAAGCTTTCTTT
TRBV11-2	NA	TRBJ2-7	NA	CASSLEREARVPYEQYF	TGTGCCAGCAGCTTAGAGCGCGAGGCCAGGGTTCCCTACGAGCAGTACTTC
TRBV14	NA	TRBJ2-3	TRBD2	CASSPPGLAGGQAYTQYF	TGTGCCAGCAGCCCGCCGGGACTAGCGGGGGGGCAAGCGTATACGCAGTATTTT
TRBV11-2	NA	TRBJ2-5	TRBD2	CMVWLRTRRKFQETQYF	TGTATGGTCTGGTTGAGGACTAGGAGAAAATTTCAAGAGACCCAGTACTTC
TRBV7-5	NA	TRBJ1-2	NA	CARSSDRGPNYGYTF	TGTGCCAGAAGCAGTGACAGGGGACCTAACTATGGCTACACCTTC
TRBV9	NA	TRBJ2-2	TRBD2	CASSPTTGLARPGELFF	TGTGCCAGCAGCCCCACAACCGGACTAGCAAGGCCCGGGGAGCTGTTTTTT
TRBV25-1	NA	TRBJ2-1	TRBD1	CASSNFGDRGLGNEQFF	TGTGCCAGCAGTAACTTCGGGGACAGGGGTTTAGGCAATGAGCAGTTCTTC
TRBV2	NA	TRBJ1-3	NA	CASGRGNTIYF	TGTGCCAGCGGGAGGGGAAACACCATATATTTT
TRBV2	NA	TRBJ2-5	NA	CASSRTTPAQYF	TGTGCCAGCAGTCGGACAACACCGGCCCAGTACTTC
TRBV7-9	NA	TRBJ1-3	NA	CASSLGNSGGSGNTIYF	TGTGCCAGCAGCTTAGGGAATAGCGGGGGCTCTGGAAACACCATATATTTT
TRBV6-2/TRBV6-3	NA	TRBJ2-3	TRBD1	CASSYNPPGQGTQYF	TGTGCCAGCAGTTATAACCCCCCCGGACAGGGGACGCAGTATTTT
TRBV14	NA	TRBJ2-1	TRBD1	CASSLRDRGNEQFF	TGTGCCAGCAGCCTCCGGGACAGGGGCAATGAGCAGTTCTTC
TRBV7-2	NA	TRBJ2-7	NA	CASSENYEQYF	TGTGCCAGCAGCGAGAACTACGAGCAGTACTTC
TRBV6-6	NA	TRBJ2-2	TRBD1	CASSHGQGRGTGELFF	TGTGCCAGCAGTCACGGACAGGGGAGAGGTACCGGGGAGCTGTTTTTT
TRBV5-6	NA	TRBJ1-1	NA	CASSLMQGTEAFF	TGTGCCAGCAGCTTGATGCAGGGCACTGAAGCTTTCTTT
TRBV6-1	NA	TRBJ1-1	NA	CASSDEGRTEAFF	TGTGCCAGCAGTGATGAGGGGAGGACTGAAGCTTTCTTT
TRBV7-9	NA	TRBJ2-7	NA	CASSPASGHRWQYF	TGTGCCAGCAGCCCCGCCAGTGGACACCGCTGGCAGTACTTC
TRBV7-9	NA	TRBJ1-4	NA	CASSSRDFLAGNEKLFF	TGTGCCAGCAGCTCGAGGGACTTTTTGGCCGGTAATGAAAAACTGTTTTTT
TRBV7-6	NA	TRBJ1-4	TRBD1	CASSSGTGYEKLFF	TGTGCCAGCAGCTCCGGGACAGGGTATGAAAAACTGTTTTTT
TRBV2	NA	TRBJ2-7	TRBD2	CASSWAGVGTDEQYF	TGTGCCAGCAGTTGGGCGGGAGTTGGAACGGACGAGCAGTACTTC
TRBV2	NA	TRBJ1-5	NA	CASSEGTGTRNQPQHF	TGTGCCAGCAGTGAAGGTACCGGGACACGGAATCAGCCCCAGCATTTT
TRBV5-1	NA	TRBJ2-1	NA	CASSLEGREDYNEQFF	TGCGCCAGCAGCTTGGAAGGCAGGGAGGACTACAATGAGCAGTTCTTC
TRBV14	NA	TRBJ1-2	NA	CASSQGGPGNGYTF	TGTGCCAGCAGCCAAGGTGGCCCGGGGAATGGCTACACCTTC
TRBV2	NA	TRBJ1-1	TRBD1	CASSFDRGRNTEAFF	TGTGCCAGCAGCTTTGACAGGGGGCGGAACACTGAAGCTTTCTTT
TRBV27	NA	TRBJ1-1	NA	CASSLAGGNTEAFF	TGTGCCAGCAGTTTGGCAGGAGGTAACACTGAAGCTTTCTTT
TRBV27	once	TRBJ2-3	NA	CASSLSRGRITDTQYF	TGTGCCAGCAGTTTATCCCGGGGGAGAATCACAGATACGCAGTATTTT
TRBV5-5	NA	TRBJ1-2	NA	CASSLGRGLGNGYTF	TGTGCCAGCAGCTTGGGACGGGGTCTGGGGAATGGCTACACCTTC
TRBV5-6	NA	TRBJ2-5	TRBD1	CASSLYRGEETQYF	TGTGCCAGCAGCTTGTACAGGGGGGAAGAGACCCAGTACTTC
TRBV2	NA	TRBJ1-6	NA	CASGTGNSPLHF	TGTGCCAGCGGCACGGGGAATTCACCCCTCCACTTT
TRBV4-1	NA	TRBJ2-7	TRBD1	CASSQEGDRSFEQYF	TGCGCCAGCAGCCAAGAAGGGGACAGGTCCTTCGAGCAGTACTTC
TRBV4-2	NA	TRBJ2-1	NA	CASSQDQEQFF	TGTGCCAGCAGCCAAGATCAAGAGCAGTTCTTC
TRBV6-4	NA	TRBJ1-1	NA	CASSVRENTEAFF	TGTGCCAGCAGCGTGAGAGAGAACACTGAAGCTTTCTTT
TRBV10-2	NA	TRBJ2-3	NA	CARFPADTQYF	TGCGCCAGGTTCCCAGCAGATACGCAGTATTTT
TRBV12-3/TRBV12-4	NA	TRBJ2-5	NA	CASSMIRGETQYF	TGTGCCAGCAGCATGATTCGAGGGGAGACCCAGTACTTC
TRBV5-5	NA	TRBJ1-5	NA	CASSSGGIGQGPQHF	TGTGCCAGCAGCTCTGGGGGGATAGGCCAGGGGCCCCAGCATTTT
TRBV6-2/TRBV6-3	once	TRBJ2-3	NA	CASSYAGVRTDTQYF	TGTGCCAGCAGTTACGCAGGGGTCCGCACAGATACGCAGTATTTT
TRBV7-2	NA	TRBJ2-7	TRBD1	CASSLVDRGIYEQYF	TGTGCCAGCAGCTTAGTTGACAGGGGCATCTACGAGCAGTACTTC
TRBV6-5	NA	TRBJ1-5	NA	CASSQGREQPQHF	TGTGCCAGCAGCCAGGGCAGAGAGCAGCCCCAGCATTTT
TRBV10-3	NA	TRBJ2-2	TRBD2	CAISEKPGGFTGELFF	TGTGCCATCAGTGAAAAACCGGGAGGGTTTACCGGGGAGCTGTTTTTT
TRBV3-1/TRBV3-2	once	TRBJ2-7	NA	CASSRTFEGVYEQYF	TGTGCCAGCAGCCGGACGTTTGAGGGAGTTTACGAGCAGTACTTC
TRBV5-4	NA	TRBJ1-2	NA	CASSSGRGNYGYTF	TGTGCCAGCAGCTCCGGCAGGGGAAACTATGGCTACACCTTC